Listed here are 32 T cell receptor beta chains from one sample, sequenced in a study of long-term antiretroviral therapy in people with HIV. Run at survey level, the immunoSEQ assay was version v3.0. The method was immunoSEQ multiplex PCR; TCRdb's version includes in-frame clones alone and lacks a portion of them. The sample has tens of thousands of clones, roughly 82% seen once; the top ten hold about 12%. This specimen consisted of unsorted PBMCs, obtained 0.3 years after starting antiretroviral therapy. Receptors originate from a young man with HIV.

The rearrangement joins TRBV5-1 to TRBJ1-2; D might be TRBD1 (5 bases). Trimming pared 4 bases from V and 1 base from J, leaving 11 bases between. This CDR3 spans 14 amino acids. Germline CDR1 reads SGHRS; CDR2 reads YFSETQ. The CDR3 region is CASSPVGDNYGYTF. CDR3 nucleotide sequence: TGCGCCAGCAGCCCCGTGGGGGATAACTATGGCTACACCTTC.

J is TRBJ1-4 and V is TRBV30; D possibly corresponds to TRBD1 (5 bases). From germline, CDR1 is GTSNPN and CDR2 SVGIG (reference sequence). The CDR3 contains 14 residues. V lost 0 bases to trimming and J lost 8 bases, with 13 bases between them. The CDR3 sequence: CAWSVQRGGEKLFF. The CDR3 region has the DNA TGTGCCTGGAGTGTTCAGAGGGGCGGGGAAAAACTGTTTTTT.

The V gene is TRBV19, the J gene TRBJ1-5; 7 nucleotides match TRBD1. Per germline, CDR1 LNHDA and CDR2 SQIVND (reference sequence). J lost 4 bases, V lost 5 bases, and 5 bases had no gene match. There are 14 residues in the CDR3. The CDR3: CASSPQQGNQPQHF. The CDR3 DNA sequence: TGTGCCAGTAGTCCTCAACAGGGGAATCAGCCCCAGCATTTT. The whole variable domain, remainder taken from reference TRBV19 and TRBJ1-5, is DGGITQSPKYLFRKEGQNVTLSCEQNLNHDAMYWYRQDPGQGLRLIYYSQIVNDFQKGDIAEGYSVSREKKESFPLTVTSAQKNPTAFYLCASSPQQGNQPQHFGDGTRLSIL.

J is TRBJ2-7 and V is TRBV7-2; 7 bases agree with TRBD1. The CDR3 sequence is 15 residues long. V trimming: 1 base; J trimming: 3 bases; junction bases outside the gene matches: 6. CDR1 is SGHTA and CDR2 is FQGNSA in the germline V gene. CDR3 loop: CASSLGTGYSYEQYF. CDR3 sequence (DNA): TGTGCCAGCAGCTTAGGGACAGGCTATAGCTACGAGCAGTACTTC.

The chain uses TRBV6-6 and TRBJ2-7, with D possibly TRBD2 on 6 matching bases. Trimming cost V 7 bases and J 7 bases, with 20 bases left between them. Germline V gene data show CDR1 as MNHNY and CDR2 as SVGAGI (reference sequence). CDR3 length equals 14 residues. CDR3 protein: CASTPKHVGGEQYF. As DNA, the CDR3 is TGTGCCAGCACCCCCAAACACGTCGGGGGAGAGCAGTACTTC.

This clone was recorded once. V is TRBV2 and J is TRBJ2-7; weak D call: TRBD1 (5 bases). CDR1 SNHLY and CDR2 FYNNEI come from the germline V gene. The CDR3 is 14 amino acids. V dropped 3 bases and J dropped 3 bases, with 12 bases sitting between them. The CDR3 reads CASSEGPGLYEQYF. DNA for the CDR3: TGTGCCAGCAGTGAGGGGCCAGGGCTCTACGAGCAGTACTTC.

The chain uses TRBV5-1 and TRBJ2-5, with a tentative D call TRBD2 (7 bases). Trimming took off 5 bases at V and 5 bases at J, with 16 bases between the two ends. The germline gives CDR1 SGHRS, CDR2 YFSETQ. The CDR3 is 14 amino acids. CDR3 region: CASRTPGGGETQYF. For the CDR3, the DNA is TGCGCCAGCAGGACGCCGGGGGGCGGTGAGACCCAGTACTTC.

V and J are TRBV27 and TRBJ2-5, with 9 nucleotides matching TRBD2. Germline CDR1 reads MNHEY; CDR2 reads SMNVEV (reference sequence). CDR3 length equals 17 residues. The V segment lost 5 bases and the J segment 3 bases; nucleotides outside the gene matches: 13. The DNA of the CDR3 is TGTGCCAGCAGTGACTCTAGCGGGACTACATACAAAGAGACCCAGTACTTC. This encodes CASSDSSGTTYKETQYF.

The rearrangement joins TRBV7-8 to TRBJ2-1; tentatively, D is TRBD1 (6 bases). The CDR3 has 14 residues. Trimming took 5 bases from V and 7 from J, leaving 15 bases between them. Germline-derived CDR1 and CDR2 are SGHVS and FQNEAQ. The CDR3 spells CASSLTGFTNEQFF. CDR3 DNA sequence: TGTGCCAGCAGCCTTACAGGGTTCACGAATGAGCAGTTCTTC. Filled out from reference TRBV7-8 and TRBJ2-1, the complete variable domain reads GAGVSQSPRYKVAKRGQDVALRCDPISGHVSLFWYQQALGQGPEFLTYFQNEAQLDKSGLPSDRFFAERPEGSVSTLKIQRTQQEDSAVYLCASSLTGFTNEQFFGPGTRLTVL.

The chain couples TRBV18 to TRBJ1-1; 10 positions agree with TRBD1. CDR3 length: 16 amino acids. Germline assignment: CDR1 KGHSH and CDR2 LQKENI. The V and J ends lost 6 bases and 3 bases, in that order; junction bases with no gene match: 10. CDR3 protein: CASSAGRGTGDTEAFF. The CDR3, as DNA: TGTGCCAGCTCCGCGGGCCGTGGGACAGGGGACACTGAAGCTTTCTTT.

This rearrangement joins TRBV18 to TRBJ1-5; 7 bases are a match to TRBD1. The J segment lost 4 bases and the V segment lost 3 bases, leaving 6 bases of the junction unmatched. Germline V gene lookup returns CDR1 KGHSH and CDR2 LQKENI. There are 15 residues in the CDR3. The CDR3 bases are TGTGCCAGCTCACCGGAGGGACAGACGAATCAGCCCCAGCATTTT. Translating it yields CASSPEGQTNQPQHF.

This rearrangement joins TRBV19 to TRBJ1-1; D not resolved. Trimming took 5 bases from V and 0 from J, leaving 7 bases between them. Germline V gene data show CDR1 as LNHDA and CDR2 as SQIVND (reference sequence). The CDR3 extends over 13 amino acids. The CDR3 is CASSVKLNTEAFF. As DNA, the CDR3 is TGTGCCAGTAGTGTAAAGCTGAACACTGAAGCTTTCTTT. The full variable domain, with the rest looked up from reference TRBV19 and TRBJ1-1, is DGGITQSPKYLFRKEGQNVTLSCEQNLNHDAMYWYRQDPGQGLRLIYYSQIVNDFQKGDIAEGYSVSREKKESFPLTVTSAQKNPTAFYLCASSVKLNTEAFFGQGTRLTVV.

The chain is built from TRBV14 and TRBJ2-3, with a weak D call TRBD2 (5 bases). Between the trimmed V and J ends, which lost 4 bases and 7 bases, there was a span of 9 bases. CDR1 and CDR2 from the germline V gene are SGHDN and FVKESK. The CDR3 has 12 amino acids. The DNA for the CDR3 is TGTGCCAGCAGCCCACGGGGATATACGCAGTATTTT. Its translation: CASSPRGYTQYF.

The genes are TRBV6-6 and TRBJ1-1, with TRBD1 matching over 9 bases. V lost 5 bases and J lost 11; bases outside the gene matches: 9. Per germline, CDR1 MNHNY and CDR2 SVGAGI (reference sequence). There are 13 residues in the CDR3. The CDR3 DNA reads TGTGCCAGCAGTAGAAGACAGGGGGGTGAGGCTTTCTTT. This gives the protein CASSRRQGGEAFF.

In its sample, this clone was seen a few times. The chain joins TRBV5-1 to TRBJ2-2; D remains ambiguous. CDR3 length: 15 amino acids. Germline CDR1 is SGHRS and CDR2 is YFSETQ. The ends were cut back, 0 bases at V and 0 bases at J, with 6 bases in the middle. CDR3 protein: CASSLEGANTGELFF. The CDR3 DNA follows: TGCGCCAGCAGCTTGGAAGGAGCGAACACCGGGGAGCTGTTTTTT.

With regard to this clone: The junction shows a germline mismatch at one end, possibly a read error. The sample contains more than one DNA sequence encoding this CDR3. The chain joins TRBV30 to TRBJ1-3; a weak D match, TRBD1 (6 bases). Germline V CDR1 and CDR2: GTSNPN, SVGIG (reference sequence). The CDR3 sequence is 14 residues long. The CDR3 sequence is CAWNLQGAGNTIYF. The CDR3 DNA reads TGCGCCTGGAACTTACAGGGAGCTGGAAACACCATATATTTT.

The CDR3 DNA reads TGTGCCAGCTCACCATCGGGACGGGACAGGGTCCTGAATGGCTACACCTTC. The encoded protein is CASSPSGRDRVLNGYTF. The chain links TRBV18 to TRBJ1-2; 9 positions match TRBD1. CDR3 length equals 17 residues. Looked up from germline, CDR1 is KGHSH and CDR2 is LQKENI. Unmatched junction bases numbered 13, after V lost 2 bases and J lost 6 bases.

This sequence joins TRBV28 and TRBJ2-7, with 12 bases matching TRBD2. This CDR3 has 17 amino acids. Germline assignment: CDR1 MDHEN and CDR2 SYDVKM. J lost 5 bases, V lost 6 bases, and 14 bases had no gene match. Here the CDR3 DNA reads TGTGCCAGCAGCCCCCCTGTCGCTAGCGGGAGGGGACACGAGCAGTACTTC. As protein: CASSPPVASGRGHEQYF.

This chain joins TRBV7-9 and TRBJ1-1; TRBD1 agrees at 7 bases. The CDR3 spans 10 residues. The V segment lost 10 bases and the J segment 10 bases; nucleotides outside the gene matches: 6. Germline loops: CDR1 SEHNR, CDR2 FQNEAQ (reference sequence). The CDR3 DNA follows: TGTGCCACAATAGACAGGGCAGCTTTCTTT. Translation gives CATIDRAAFF. Full variable domain (rest looked up from reference TRBV7-9 and TRBJ1-1): DTGVSQNPRHKITKRGQNVTFRCDPISEHNRLYWYRQTLGQGPEFLTYFQNEAQLEKSRLLSDRFSAERPKGSFSTLEIQRTEQGDSAMYLCATIDRAAFFGQGTRLTVV.

The V gene is TRBV7-2, the J gene TRBJ2-2; unclear D gene. The CDR3 has 14 residues. Germline CDR1 SGHTA, CDR2 FQGNSA. V shed 5 bases and J shed 1 base, with 8 bases lying between them. The CDR3 DNA is TGTGCCAGCAGCCCCCCAAAGAACACCGGGGAGCTGTTTTTT. This encodes CASSPPKNTGELFF.

The chain combines TRBV5-1 with TRBJ1-4; D gene uncertain. Germline V gives CDR1 SGHRS, CDR2 YFSETQ. CDR3 length: 15 residues. Trimming pared 4 bases from V and 1 base from J, leaving 11 bases between. The CDR3 DNA is TGCGCCAGCAGCGTAACGTGGGGAACTAATGAAAAACTGTTTTTT. Translated, it gives CASSVTWGTNEKLFF.

This clone was recorded a few times. The chain links TRBV30 to TRBJ2-5, with TRBD1 as a possible D gene (6 bases). Germline assignment: CDR1 GTSNPN and CDR2 SVGIG (reference sequence). V lost 2 bases, J lost 2 bases, and 18 bases lay in between. This CDR3 region has 16 residues. CDR3 DNA: TGTGCCTGGAGTCGCCTGGACAGTGCGGAACAAGAGACCCAGTACTTC. Translating gives CAWSRLDSAEQETQYF.

V is TRBV5-1 and J is TRBJ2-7; D remains ambiguous. The V and J ends lost 0 bases and 1 base respectively, with 8 bases between them. Looked up from germline, CDR1 is SGHRS and CDR2 is YFSETQ. This CDR3 has 14 amino acids. In nucleotides, the CDR3 is TGCGCCAGCAGCTTGGCCGGCACGTCCTACGAGCAGTACTTC. Its protein product is CASSLAGTSYEQYF.

This chain connects TRBV6-1 to TRBJ1-1; the D is unclear. This CDR3 is 15 amino acids long. V was shortened by 6 bases and J by 4 bases, with 18 bases between the two germline ends. Looked up from germline, CDR1 is MNHNS and CDR2 is SASEGT. CDR3: CASSLRGVLGTEAFF. CDR3 DNA: TGTGCCAGCAGCCTACGAGGAGTCCTGGGCACTGAAGCTTTCTTT.

The chain has TRBV19 and TRBJ1-1; D ambiguous. The CDR3 has 12 amino acids. Germline V CDR1 and CDR2: LNHDA, SQIVND (reference sequence). Trimming took off 6 bases at V and 0 bases at J, with 5 bases between the two ends. CDR3 amino acids: CASRALNTEAFF. As DNA, the CDR3 is TGTGCCAGTAGGGCTCTGAACACTGAAGCTTTCTTT.

The CDR3 sequence is CASSPWGANTEAFF. As DNA, the CDR3 is TGTGCCAGTTCCCCCTGGGGAGCGAACACTGAAGCTTTCTTT. The chain combines TRBV19 with TRBJ1-1; D is uncertain. The CDR3 extends over 14 amino acids. The germline V and J ends were trimmed by 8 bases and 1 base, with 14 bases remaining between them. The V gene's germline CDR1 is LNHDA and CDR2 SQIVND (reference sequence).

This clone was counted a single time. The V gene is TRBV30, the J gene TRBJ1-2; 8 positions agree with TRBD1. Germline trimming cut 0 bases from V and 7 bases from J; bases unmatched to any gene: 7. The CDR3 has 14 amino acids. Germline-derived CDR1 and CDR2 are GTSNPN and SVGIG (reference sequence). The CDR3 spells CAWSVTGGGVGYTF. The CDR3 DNA sequence: TGTGCCTGGAGTGTTACAGGGGGGGGAGTTGGCTACACCTTC.

V is TRBV30 and J is TRBJ1-4; maybe TRBD1 (5 bases). The length of the CDR3 is 13 residues. Germline V gene lookup returns CDR1 GTSNPN and CDR2 SVGIG (reference sequence). Trimming removed 5 bases at V and 8 bases at J, with 15 bases between. The CDR3 loop reads CAWAIGTQEKLFF. In nucleotides, the CDR3 is TGTGCCTGGGCGATAGGGACCCAAGAAAAACTGTTTTTT.

This chain links TRBV11-2 with TRBJ2-1; possibly TRBD2 for D (6 bases). This CDR3 spans 15 amino acids. With 3 bases removed from V and 4 bases from J, the gap between germline ends came to 13 bases. In germline, CDR1 is SGHAT, CDR2 FQNNGV. The CDR3 region has the DNA TGTGCCAGCAGCTTTCTGGAGGGCCCGTACAATGAGCAGTTCTTC. This translates into CASSFLEGPYNEQFF.

This chain connects TRBV4-1 to TRBJ1-2; 8 nucleotides line up with TRBD1. Germline V lookup: CDR1 MGHRA, CDR2 YSYEKL. Losses at the gene ends were 2 bases for V and 7 bases for J; bases not matched to a gene: 6. The CDR3 loop spans 14 amino acids. The CDR3 is CASSQPGQGGGYTF. CDR3 DNA: TGCGCCAGCAGCCAACCCGGACAGGGTGGTGGCTACACCTTC.

The V and J genes are TRBV7-5 and TRBJ1-2; the tabulated D call, TRBD1, remains unverified against the DNA. TRBV7-5 is deemed a pseudogene. This CDR3 region has 14 residues. Here the CDR3 reads CARSLAGQGWGYTF. The CDR3 DNA sequence: TGTGCCAGAAGCTTAGCCGGACAGGGTTGGGGCTACACCTTC.

This chain joins TRBV11-3 and TRBJ2-7; D is uncertain. The CDR3 extends over 13 amino acids. With 4 bases removed from V and 7 bases from J, the gap between germline ends came to 14 bases. The V gene's germline CDR1 is SGHNT and CDR2 YENEEA. This chain's CDR3 is CASSSGPPGEQYF. The CDR3 DNA is TGTGCCAGCAGCTCCGGTCCCCCTGGAGAGCAGTACTTC. Variable domain in full (rest from reference TRBV11-3 and TRBJ2-7): EAGVVQSPRYKIIEKKQPVAFWCNPISGHNTLYWYLQNLGQGPELLIRYENEEAVDDSQLPKDRFSAERLKGVDSTLKIQPAELGDSAVYLCASSSGPPGEQYFGPGTRLTVT.